Sequencing of this TCR beta chain was carried out in a study of early T cells in non-severe SARS-CoV-2 infection. Across the whole study: Sequencing was performed on bulk RNA from unsorted whole blood, leaving chains unpaired.

Each CDR3 protein is one row after TCRdb ran MiXCR on the 5' RACE reads. Here the sample spans 86,000 or so distinct CDR3 sequences, around 15% being singletons. Study conclusions and caveats: VDJdb matching, biased toward anti-spike CD8 responses, missed private and CD4 specificities.

This clonotype was seen more than once but under ten times. What it binds is unknown. Germline values: CDR1 SNHLY, CDR2 FYNNEI. Losses at the gene ends were 2 bases for V and 0 bases for J; bases not matched to a gene: 7. The CDR3 length is 17 residues. The sequencing input was whole blood. The origin of this receptor is an adult who was a healthcare worker with PCR-confirmed SARS-CoV-2 infection or an uninfected control (not recorded which). This rearrangement joins TRBV2 to TRBJ1-5; 7 bases line up with TRBD1. The CDR3 spells CASSERGTVVSNQPQHF. CDR3 nucleotides: TGTGCCAGCAGTGAACGTGGGACAGTCGTTAGCAATCAGCCCCAGCATTTT.